This T cell receptor (beta chain) was sequenced during a study of Graves' ophthalmopathy and Graves' hyperthyroidism. From RNA, the CDR3 regions of TCR beta chains were amplified and sequenced. The authors performed first-round RT-PCR with HTBI primers and then a second-round multiplex PCR. MiXCR was run by TCRdb on the multiplex PCR reads, yielding one entry per CDR3 protein. Of some 160,000 distinct CDR3 sequences in the sample, approximately 40% are singletons; the top ten hold 8% to 10%. Uncontrolled infections, other autoimmune diseases, pregnancy or lactation barred patients from enrollment. In germline, CDR1 is SGHRS, CDR2 YFSETQ. V was clipped by 3 bases and J by 5 bases; unmatched bases: 10. The CDR3 loop spans 16 amino acids. This clonotype was seen at least ten times.

The sequence derives from a young man with Graves' ophthalmopathy. The sequenced material came from peripheral blood. The chain combines TRBV5-1 with TRBJ1-2, with 10 bases fitting TRBD1. The CDR3 spells CASSSSGTGAAYGYTF. Written as DNA, the CDR3 is TGCGCCAGCAGCTCCTCCGGGACAGGGGCCGCGTATGGCTACACCTTC.